The T cell receptor beta chain under discussion was sequenced for a study of cytomegalovirus exposure and HLA in healthy donors. On the study more broadly: A previous analysis identified about 110 million unique TCR beta sequences derived from 180 million or so T cells. Study outcomes and limitations: Sequencing probably produced one cluster of sequence variants that were highly shared. A later analysis showed TCR association rates differing by HLA locus, peaking at DRB1 and lowest at HLA-C.

This PCR relied on a set of 60 Vbeta primers and 13 Jbeta primers. Per the original data handling: Unique TCR beta chains numbered around 75 million in a later analysis, with roughly 11 million shared. TCRdb's copy holds only in-frame clones and misses some; the assay was immunoSEQ multiplex PCR. Clone size and the V and J calls come from that table; the DNA yielded D and trimming. Among 120,000 to 150,000 clones listed, 64% were seen once. The CDR3 contains 15 residues. With 0 bases clipped from V and 3 bases from J, the junction kept 5 bases outside the gene matches. Germline lookup yields CDR1 SGHNT and CDR2 YYREEE (reference sequence). As to this clone: Its antigen is unknown.

The gene calls are TRBV5-4 and TRBJ2-5; TRBD2 matches 7 bases. This sequence was found in a woman aged 30 to 39 in good health and CMV-seropositive. Sequencing input: PBMCs. CDR3 amino acids: CASSLGGLSKETQYF. CDR3 bases: TGTGCCAGCAGCTTGGGGGGACTATCCAAAGAGACCCAGTACTTC.